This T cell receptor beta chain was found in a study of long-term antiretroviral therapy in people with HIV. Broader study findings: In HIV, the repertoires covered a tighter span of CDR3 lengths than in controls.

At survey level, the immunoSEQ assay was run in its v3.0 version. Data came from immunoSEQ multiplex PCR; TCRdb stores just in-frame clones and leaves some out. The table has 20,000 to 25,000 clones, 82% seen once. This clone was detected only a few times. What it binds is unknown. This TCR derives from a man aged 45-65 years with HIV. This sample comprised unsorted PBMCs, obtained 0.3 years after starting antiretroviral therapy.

In DNA, the CDR3 is TGTGCCAGCAGCTTCAGCGGCGAGCAGTACTTC. Encoded protein: CASSFSGEQYF. The V call is TRBV5-6, the J call TRBJ2-7; perhaps TRBD2 as D (5 bases). This CDR3 is 11 amino acids long. Per the germline V gene, CDR1 is SGHDT and CDR2 is YYEEEE. Trimming took 2 bases from V and 6 from J, leaving 6 bases between them. The variable domain in full, with the rest retrieved from reference TRBV5-6 and TRBJ2-7, is DAGVTQSPTHLIKTRGQQVTLRCSPKSGHDTVSWYQQALGQGPQFIFQYYEEEERQRGNFPDRFSGHQFPNYSSELNVNALLLGDSALYLCASSFSGEQYFGPGTRLTVT.